What follows describes a single T cell receptor beta chain. Clones were read by immunoSEQ multiplex PCR, and TCRdb kept only the in-frame ones, dropping some. The sample has just under 100,000 clones, about 95% seen once. The entry originates in a study of technical replicates of blood from several donors. Germline CDR1 and CDR2: SGHAT and FQNNGV. This CDR3 has 15 amino acids. V shed 4 bases and J 7 bases; nucleotides not matched to a gene: 12. The sequenced material came from T cells isolated from PBMCs. The gene calls are TRBV11-2 and TRBJ1-1, with 7 bases fitting TRBD1. This receptor was taken from a human donor in good health. CDR3 DNA sequence: TGTGCCAGCAGCTCAGGGGGTTGGGACCCACTTGAAGCTTTCTTT. Its protein product is CASSSGGWDPLEAFF.